The clone carrying this T cell receptor (beta chain) was observed a handful of times. The antigen remains undetermined. The data stem from a study of T cell responses to AZD1222 COVID-19 vaccine. V lost 5 bases to trimming and J lost 2 bases; unmatched junction nucleotides: 6. This CDR3 contains 15 residues. Looked up from germline, CDR1 is SGHTA and CDR2 is FQGTGA. Regarding the study as a whole: Nearly half of the spike-specific TCRs reportedly recognize variant regions that carry no mutations.

Repertoires were generated with immunoSEQ multiplex PCR, while TCRdb's copy carries only in-frame clones and drops some. The sample holds some 150,000 clones, about 93% seen once. V usage is TRBV7-3 and J usage is TRBJ2-3; 8 nucleotides match TRBD2. This specimen was peripheral blood, taken on day 0 of AZD1222 vaccination. This sequence originates from an adult in good health. CDR3 residues: CASSPPGGDTDTQYF. CDR3 in DNA: TGTGCCAGCAGCCCCCCGGGGGGGGACACAGATACGCAGTATTTT.